Listed below are T cell receptor beta chains from one sample, sequenced in a study of blood T cell repertoires in COVID-19. Only in-frame clones appear in the TCRdb table, and some are missing; sequencing was by immunoSEQ multiplex PCR. The sample lists about 200,000 clones; more than 85% were seen once. Sequences were obtained from PBMCs or T cells enriched from blood (not recorded which). The receptors shown here come from a woman aged 40-49 years in a cohort exposed to, infected with or recovered from COVID-19 (not recorded which). Each CDR3 is given with its conserved first and last residue. The D gene is left open where the match is weak. Rows give clone size only sometimes, using once, few, many, or a class for an expanded clone.

j_call v_call clone_size d_call cdr3_nt cdr3_aa
TRBJ2-7 TRBV9 . . TGTGCCAGCAGCGTAGGGCCGGAGGTGCCCGAGCAGTACTTC CASSVGPEVPEQYF
TRBJ2-7 TRBV7-6 . . TGTGCCAGCAGCCAAAGGCGGGGCGAAGTCTCGTCCTACGAGCAGTACTTC CASSQRRGEVSSYEQYF
TRBJ1-5 TRBV7-8 once TRBD1 TGTGCCAGCAGCTTAATCCAGGGGGCCAATCAGCCCCAGCATTTT CASSLIQGANQPQHF
TRBJ2-7 TRBV5-4 . TRBD2 TGTGCCAGCTTCTACGCGGGCGGGAGGCACAGCTCCTACGAGCAGTACTTC CASFYAGGRHSSYEQYF
TRBJ2-3 TRBV7-6 . . TGTGCCAGCAGCTTAGCGGGGGGGCCTCCAGATACGCAGTATTTT CASSLAGGPPDTQYF
TRBJ1-2 TRBV2 . . TGTGCCAGCAGCGAAACAGGAAACTCAAACTATGGCTACACCTTC CASSETGNSNYGYTF
TRBJ1-1 TRBV19 . . TGTGCCAGTAGTATCGCAGGAGAAGCTTTCTTT CASSIAGEAFF
TRBJ2-3 TRBV7-2 once TRBD2 TGTGCCAGCAGCTTGGCTAGCGGGAGGGCCTACTATTTT CASSLASGRAYYF
TRBJ2-2 TRBV13 . . TGTGCCAGCAGAACACGAGGGGGAACCGGGGAGCTGTTTTTT CASRTRGGTGELFF
TRBJ2-1 TRBV5-6 . . TGTGCCAGCAGCCGGAGTCGACAGGGGAGGGATGAGCAGTTCTTC CASSRSRQGRDEQFF
TRBJ1-2 TRBV19 few TRBD1 TGTGCCAGTACCTTACAGGGGGCTAACTATGGCTACACCTTC CASTLQGANYGYTF
TRBJ2-7 TRBV4-2 . . TGTGCCAGCAGCCTGCCGGGTTCTTACGAGCAGTACTTC CASSLPGSYEQYF
TRBJ1-2 TRBV2 . TRBD1 TGTGCCAGCAGTGAAACCAGGGGGCGACCTAACTATGGCTACACCTTC CASSETRGRPNYGYTF
TRBJ1-1 TRBV9 . . TGTGCCAGCAGCGGGTCCGGGGGAACTGAAGCTTTCTTT CASSGSGGTEAFF
TRBJ2-7 TRBV15 . TRBD1 TGTGCCACCAGCAGAGGGGGGACAGACGAGCAGTACTTC CATSRGGTDEQYF